The entry that follows covers one T cell receptor beta chain sequence. The sample comes from a study of blood T cell repertoires in COVID-19. Some clones are missing from TCRdb's copy, which holds only in-frame ones; the method was immunoSEQ multiplex PCR. The sample shows a few hundred thousand clones, 80% to 85% of them seen only once. Per the germline V gene, CDR1 is MNHEY and CDR2 is SMNVEV (reference sequence). The CDR3 totals 14 residues. Trimming stripped 0 bases from V and 14 bases from J, with 16 bases between. V usage is TRBV27 and J usage is TRBJ1-4, with D possibly being TRBD1 (6 bases). The sequencing sample was made of PBMCs or T cells enriched from blood (not recorded which). This TCR derives from a man aged 50-59 years who had recovered from COVID-19. CDR3 amino acids: CASSLSQGNYVLFF. CDR3 nucleotide sequence: TGTGCCAGCAGTTTATCACAGGGAAATTATGTCCTGTTTTTT. Drawing the rest from reference TRBV27 and TRBJ1-4, the complete variable domain is EAQVTQNPRYLITVTGKKLTVTCSQNMNHEYMSWYRQDPGLGLRQIYYSMNVEVTDKGDVPEGYKVSRKEKRNFPLILESPSPNQTSLYFCASSLSQGNYVLFFGSGTQLSVL.